This is a list of T cell receptor beta chains from one sample in a study of blood T cell repertoires in COVID-19. Profiled with immunoSEQ multiplex PCR; TCRdb holds only in-frame clones, not every one. The sample shows about 220,000 clones, approximately 85% of them seen only once. Sample: peripheral blood. These receptors were collected from a woman aged 70 to 79 with COVID-19, enrolled during active disease. The CDR3 runs from the conserved cysteine through the conserved F or W. The D gene is left open where the match is weak. The listing skips clone size in some rows; elsewhere it reads once, few, many or a size class.

CDR3nt | CDR3aa | j_gene | d_gene | abundance | v_gene
TGTGCCAGCAGTCCCACGAAGGACAGGGAGCAGTACTTC | CASSPTKDREQYF | TRBJ2-7 | TRBD1 | . | TRBV6-2/TRBV6-3
TGCGCCAGCAGCCAAGATCTCCGAGGGTCCTATAATTCACCCCTCCACTTT | CASSQDLRGSYNSPLHF | TRBJ1-6 | . | once | TRBV4-3
TGTGCCAGCTCACTTTCTTATGGGCAGGGCGACGAGCAGTACTTC | CASSLSYGQGDEQYF | TRBJ2-7 | . | . | TRBV18
TGCGCCAGCAGCCAGGGACTAGCGGGGGTTTTGACAGATACGCAGTATTTT | CASSQGLAGVLTDTQYF | TRBJ2-3 | TRBD2 | . | TRBV4-3
TGTGCCAACGGACAGGGGGCAGGAGATCAGCCCCAGCATTTT | CANGQGAGDQPQHF | TRBJ1-5 | TRBD1 | . | TRBV3-1/TRBV3-2
TGTGCCAGCTCACCATTCGGGGCTAGCGGGGGCTCGGACGAGCAGTACTTC | CASSPFGASGGSDEQYF | TRBJ2-7 | TRBD2 | . | TRBV18
TGTGCCAGCAGCATGACAGGGCCCAATGAGCAGTTCTTC | CASSMTGPNEQFF | TRBJ2-1 | TRBD1 | once | TRBV11-2
TGCAGCGTTCTGGGACAGGGCCGCTACACCTTC | CSVLGQGRYTF | TRBJ1-2 | TRBD1 | . | TRBV29-1
TGTGCCACCCAGCTAGATGGCAATTCACCCCTCCACTTT | CATQLDGNSPLHF | TRBJ1-6 | . | . | TRBV24-1
TGTGCCAGCAGTCCCCCGGGACTGCGCACAGATACGCAGTATTTT | CASSPPGLRTDTQYF | TRBJ2-3 | . | once | TRBV4-2
TGCGCCAGCAGCCAAGATATCGGACAGAACTATGGCTACACCTTC | CASSQDIGQNYGYTF | TRBJ1-2 | . | . | TRBV4-3
TGTGCCAGTAGTACCCTCCTCGACAGAAACTATGGCTACACCTTC | CASSTLLDRNYGYTF | TRBJ1-2 | . | . | TRBV19
TGTGCCAGCAGCCCCCTTTGGGGCCGAGACAGGGGGGCGGGTGAGCAGTTCTTC | CASSPLWGRDRGAGEQFF | TRBJ2-1 | TRBD1 | . | TRBV7-2
TGTGCCAGCGGGGCGCGGGACAGGGATTCCTACGAGCAGTACTTC | CASGARDRDSYEQYF | TRBJ2-7 | TRBD1 | . | TRBV2
TGTGCCAGCAGCCAAGGCAGAAACTATGGCTACACCTTC | CASSQGRNYGYTF | TRBJ1-2 | . | . | TRBV14
TGCGCCAGCAGCCCGTGGGACAGGGGAGACACCGGGGAGCTGTTTTTT | CASSPWDRGDTGELFF | TRBJ2-2 | TRBD1 | once | TRBV5-1
TGTGCCAGCAGTTCAAACAGGGAGACCCAGTACTTC | CASSSNRETQYF | TRBJ2-5 | . | . | TRBV6-2/TRBV6-3
TGTGCCATCAGTGGAAACCCAGTGAACACTGAAGCTTTCTTT | CAISGNPVNTEAFF | TRBJ1-1 | . | . | TRBV10-3
TGTGCCATCAGAGGGACAGGGTCACCTCGGGTCAGGAACACTGAAGCTTTCTTT | CAIRGTGSPRVRNTEAFF | TRBJ1-1 | TRBD1 | . | TRBV28
TGTGCCAGCAGCACCCACTCGACAGGGTGGGGCACTGAAGCTTTCTTT | CASSTHSTGWGTEAFF | TRBJ1-1 | TRBD1 | . | TRBV7-3
TGTGCCAGCAGCCCCCTCAGACAGGATGAAGCTTTCTTT | CASSPLRQDEAFF | TRBJ1-1 | . | once | TRBV6-6
TGTGCCAGCAGTCCAGGGACTGGAAACACCATATATTTT | CASSPGTGNTIYF | TRBJ1-3 | . | few | TRBV3-1/TRBV3-2
TGTGCCAGCAGCCACCGGGACAGGGGGATTTCGCGCACTGAAGCTTTCTTT | CASSHRDRGISRTEAFF | TRBJ1-1 | . | . | TRBV21-1
TGTGCCAGTAGGTTAACGGGGAAATCTGAAGCTTTCTTT | CASRLTGKSEAFF | TRBJ1-1 | . | . | TRBV19
TGTGCCAGCAGCCTGAACTATGGCTACACCTTC | CASSLNYGYTF | TRBJ1-2 | . | once | TRBV12-3/TRBV12-4
TGTGCCATCAGTGAACAGGAAGACTATGGCTACACCTTC | CAISEQEDYGYTF | TRBJ1-2 | . | . | TRBV10-3
TGTGCCACCAGTGACGATACTAGCGGACGCACAGATACGCAGTATTTT | CATSDDTSGRTDTQYF | TRBJ2-3 | TRBD2 | . | TRBV24-1
TGTGCCAGCAGCTCCCGGGACTCCAGAAATCAGCCCCAGCATTTT | CASSSRDSRNQPQHF | TRBJ1-5 | . | . | TRBV7-9
TGCGCCAGCAGTCTTCTAGCGGGAGGTTACAATGAGCAGTTCTTC | CASSLLAGGYNEQFF | TRBJ2-1 | TRBD2 | . | TRBV10-2
TGTGCCAGCAGCTTAAGAGAGGGAAACACCATATATTTT | CASSLREGNTIYF | TRBJ1-3 | . | . | TRBV7-3
TGTGCCAGTAGTAGCCAATGGACAGGTGGGTGGACCGGGGAGCTGTTTTTT | CASSSQWTGGWTGELFF | TRBJ2-2 | TRBD1 | once | TRBV19
TGTGCCAGCAGCTCTACCGGGACAGGGGTTGGCTACACCTTC | CASSSTGTGVGYTF | TRBJ1-2 | TRBD1 | . | TRBV7-3
TGTGCCATCCCTACTGTGGGACAGGGAGGCCCGGACACCGGGGAGCTGTTTTTT | CAIPTVGQGGPDTGELFF | TRBJ2-2 | TRBD1 | few | TRBV10-3
TGTGCCAGCAGCCAAGTTGGCCTGGAAGCTTTCTTT | CASSQVGLEAFF | TRBJ1-1 | . | many | TRBV4-2
TGTGCCAGCAGTTACTCCCAGGCCCCTTATGGCTACACCTTC | CASSYSQAPYGYTF | TRBJ1-2 | . | few | TRBV6-5
TGTGCCAGCAGTTACGAAGGGGGGGGCTACGAGCAGTACTTC | CASSYEGGGYEQYF | TRBJ2-7 | . | . | TRBV6-2/TRBV6-3
TGCGCCAGCAGCCATCCGGGACAGGGGGACTATGGCTACACCTTC | CASSHPGQGDYGYTF | TRBJ1-2 | TRBD1 | . | TRBV4-3
TGTGCCAGCAGCCAACCGGGACAGGGGGCAAACTATGGCTACACCTTC | CASSQPGQGANYGYTF | TRBJ1-2 | TRBD1 | . | TRBV4-2
TGTGCCAGCAGCGTAGGCGGGGAAATAACCTATGGCTACACCTTC | CASSVGGEITYGYTF | TRBJ1-2 | . | . | TRBV9
TGCGCCAGCAGCCAAGCGGTGCGCGGTATCAGCTCCTACGAGCAGTACTTC | CASSQAVRGISSYEQYF | TRBJ2-7 | . | once | TRBV4-1
TGTGCCAGCAGCTTACGAGATACGCAGTATTTT | CASSLRDTQYF | TRBJ2-3 | . | . | TRBV11-3
TGTGCCAGCAGCCTCCAGGTTCAGACCGCTGGCTACACCTTC | CASSLQVQTAGYTF | TRBJ1-2 | . | few | TRBV7-2
TGTGCCAGCAGTGAGGCGGGGACAGAGGTCTATGGCTACACCTTC | CASSEAGTEVYGYTF | TRBJ1-2 | TRBD1 | once | TRBV28
TGTGCCAGCAGCTTACTAGCGGGAGTGTGGGGGGCCAACGTCCTGACTTTC | CASSLLAGVWGANVLTF | TRBJ2-6 | TRBD2 | . | TRBV7-2
TGTGCCAGCACCACCCCGGGGTATGGCTACACCTTC | CASTTPGYGYTF | TRBJ1-2 | . | . | TRBV7-9
TGTGCCAGCAGCTTAGTAACAGGGGATAACTATGGCTACACCTTC | CASSLVTGDNYGYTF | TRBJ1-2 | TRBD1 | . | TRBV7-2
TGTGCCAGCAGTCAAGCCCCAGGGGGCGCAGAGACCCAGTACTTC | CASSQAPGGAETQYF | TRBJ2-5 | TRBD1 | . | TRBV9
TGTGCCAGCAGCCTGGGGCAGGTTGTCGCGAATGGCTACACCTTC | CASSLGQVVANGYTF | TRBJ1-2 | . | . | TRBV11-2
TGTGCCAGCAGGGTGGGACAGGGGTCCAATGAGCAGTTCTTC | CASRVGQGSNEQFF | TRBJ2-1 | TRBD1 | once | TRBV11-3
TGTGCCAGCAGCCTTAGCGCCTCTAGCACAGATACGCAGTATTTT | CASSLSASSTDTQYF | TRBJ2-3 | . | . | TRBV3-1/TRBV3-2
TGTGCCAGCAGCTTGTACAGTTATAGCAATCAGCCCCAGCATTTT | CASSLYSYSNQPQHF | TRBJ1-5 | . | . | TRBV5-8
TGTGCCAGCAGTATGGGCAGAGATACTGAAGCTTTCTTT | CASSMGRDTEAFF | TRBJ1-1 | . | . | TRBV2
TGTGCCAGCAGCTCGGACTATCTCACAGATACGCAGTATTTT | CASSSDYLTDTQYF | TRBJ2-3 | . | once | TRBV9
TGTGCCAGCAGTTGGACTCCGCAGGCTGAAGCTTTCTTT | CASSWTPQAEAFF | TRBJ1-1 | . | . | TRBV27
TGTGCCAGTAGTATACAGGGGGCCCGGGACACTGAAGCTTTCTTT | CASSIQGARDTEAFF | TRBJ1-1 | TRBD1 | . | TRBV19
TGCGCCAGCAGGAGAGTAACAGGGGGCCCTTACAATGAGCAGTTCTTC | CASRRVTGGPYNEQFF | TRBJ2-1 | TRBD1 | . | TRBV5-1
TGTGCCAGCAGTTGGGGACAGGGTATCTATGGCTACACCTTC | CASSWGQGIYGYTF | TRBJ1-2 | TRBD1 | . | TRBV6-5
TGCGCCAGCAGCTTGGGGACTAGCGGGAGCTCCTACGAGCAGTACTTC | CASSLGTSGSSYEQYF | TRBJ2-7 | TRBD2 | . | TRBV5-1
TGTGCCAGCAGTTTATACACGGGGCAGCCCCAGCATTTT | CASSLYTGQPQHF | TRBJ1-5 | . | . | TRBV27
TGTGCCAGCAGCCCACCAGGGGTCGGGGAGCTGTTTTTT | CASSPPGVGELFF | TRBJ2-2 | . | . | TRBV7-2